The clone carrying this T cell receptor (beta chain) was seen ten or more times. These data come from a study of T-cell reconstitution after alpha-beta-depleted transplantation in children. The TCRbeta library was prepared with unique molecular identifiers. A single record per CDR3 protein comes from TCRdb applying MiXCR to the PCR reads. The sample lists about 400,000 distinct CDR3 sequences, over 20% occurring once. This CDR3 has 13 residues. The germline V gene has CDR1 SQVTM and CDR2 ANQGSEA. Deletions cut 5 bases from V and 0 bases from J, with 5 bases between. Source: PBMCs from the stem cell graft donor, taken from the stem cell graft. V is TRBV29-1 and J is TRBJ2-6; D ambiguous. The TCR originated in a human donor who donated a stem cell graft to a child with acute myeloid leukemia. The CDR3 DNA reads TGCAGCGTTAGACTCTCTGGGGCCAACGTCCTGACTTTC. Amino acids: CSVRLSGANVLTF.